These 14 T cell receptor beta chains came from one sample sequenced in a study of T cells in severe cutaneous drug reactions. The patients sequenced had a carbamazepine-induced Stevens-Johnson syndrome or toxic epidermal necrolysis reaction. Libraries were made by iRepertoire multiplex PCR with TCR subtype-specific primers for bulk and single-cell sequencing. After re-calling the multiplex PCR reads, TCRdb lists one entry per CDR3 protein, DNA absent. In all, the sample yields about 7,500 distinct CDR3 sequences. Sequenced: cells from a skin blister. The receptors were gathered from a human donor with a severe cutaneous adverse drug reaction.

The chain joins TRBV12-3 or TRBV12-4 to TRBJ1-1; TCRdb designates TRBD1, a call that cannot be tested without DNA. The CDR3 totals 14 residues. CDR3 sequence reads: CASNSRQGLTEAFF.

The CDR3 sequence: CASSLFARDGYTF. The chain joins TRBV7-6 to TRBJ1-2. Germline V gives CDR1 SGHVS, CDR2 FNYEAQ. The CDR3 length is 13 residues.

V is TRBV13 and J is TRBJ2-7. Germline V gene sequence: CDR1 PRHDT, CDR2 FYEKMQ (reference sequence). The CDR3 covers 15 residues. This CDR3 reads CASSLAGERSYEQYF. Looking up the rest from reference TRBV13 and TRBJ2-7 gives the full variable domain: AAGVIQSPRHLIKEKRETATLKCYPIPRHDTVYWYQQGPGQDPQFLISFYEKMQSDKGSIPDRFSAQQFSDYHSELNMSSLELGDSALYFCASSLAGERSYEQYFGPGTRLTVT.

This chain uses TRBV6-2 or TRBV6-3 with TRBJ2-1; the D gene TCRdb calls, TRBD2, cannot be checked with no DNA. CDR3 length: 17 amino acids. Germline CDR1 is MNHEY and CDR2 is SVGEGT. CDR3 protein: CASSYRTTSGKSNEQFF.

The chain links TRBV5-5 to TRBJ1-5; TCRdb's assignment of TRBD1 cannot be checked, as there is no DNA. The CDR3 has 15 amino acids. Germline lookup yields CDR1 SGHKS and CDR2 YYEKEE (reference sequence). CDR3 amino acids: CASSRRQGLDQPQHF.

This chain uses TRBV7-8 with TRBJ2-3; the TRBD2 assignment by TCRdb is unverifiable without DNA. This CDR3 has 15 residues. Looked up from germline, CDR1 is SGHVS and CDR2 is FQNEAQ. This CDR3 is CASSYVAGGPDTQYF.

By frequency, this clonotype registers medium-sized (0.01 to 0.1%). Here the CDR3 reads CASSDGRTEAFF. The V call is TRBV6-2 or TRBV6-3, the J call TRBJ1-1. The CDR3 is made up of 12 amino acids. CDR1 is MNHEY, CDR2 SVGEGT, per germline.

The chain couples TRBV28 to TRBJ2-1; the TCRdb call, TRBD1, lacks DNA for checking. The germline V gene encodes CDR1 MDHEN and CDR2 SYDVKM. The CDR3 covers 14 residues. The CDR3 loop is CASSTGWRYNEQFF.

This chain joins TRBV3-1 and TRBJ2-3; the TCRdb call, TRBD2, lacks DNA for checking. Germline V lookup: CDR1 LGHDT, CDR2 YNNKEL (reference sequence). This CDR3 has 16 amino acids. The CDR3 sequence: CASSQAPAGEGDTQYF.

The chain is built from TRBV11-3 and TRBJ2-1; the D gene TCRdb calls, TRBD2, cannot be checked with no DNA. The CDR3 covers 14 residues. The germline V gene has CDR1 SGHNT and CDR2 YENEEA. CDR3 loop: CASSLGTSEGEQFF. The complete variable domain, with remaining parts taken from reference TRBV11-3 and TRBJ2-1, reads EAGVVQSPRYKIIEKKQPVAFWCNPISGHNTLYWYLQNLGQGPELLIRYENEEAVDDSQLPKDRFSAERLKGVDSTLKIQPAELGDSAVYLCASSLGTSEGEQFFGPGTRLTVL.

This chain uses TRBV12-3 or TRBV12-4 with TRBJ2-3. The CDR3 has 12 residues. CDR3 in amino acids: CASWGVTDTQYF.

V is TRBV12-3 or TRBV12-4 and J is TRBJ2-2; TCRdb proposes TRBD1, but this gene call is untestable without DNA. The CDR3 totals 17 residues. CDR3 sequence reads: CASSPLRVAGATGELFF.

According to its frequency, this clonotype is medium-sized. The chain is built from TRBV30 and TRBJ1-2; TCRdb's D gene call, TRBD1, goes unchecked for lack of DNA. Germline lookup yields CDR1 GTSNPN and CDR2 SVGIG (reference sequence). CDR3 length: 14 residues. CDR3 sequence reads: CAWIGAGAVNGYTF.

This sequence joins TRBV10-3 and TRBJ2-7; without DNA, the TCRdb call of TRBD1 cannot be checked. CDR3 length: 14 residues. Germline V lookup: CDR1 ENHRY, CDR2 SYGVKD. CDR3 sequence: CAITRTGAPYEQYF.